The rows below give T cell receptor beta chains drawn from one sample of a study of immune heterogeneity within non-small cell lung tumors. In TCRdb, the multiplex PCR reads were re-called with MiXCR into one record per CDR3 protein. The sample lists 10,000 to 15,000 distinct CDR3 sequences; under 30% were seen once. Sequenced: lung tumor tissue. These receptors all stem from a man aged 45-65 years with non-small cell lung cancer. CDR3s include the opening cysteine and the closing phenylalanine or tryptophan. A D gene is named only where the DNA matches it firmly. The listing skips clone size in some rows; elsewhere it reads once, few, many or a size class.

TGTGCCAGCAGCTGGTACACAGGGGAAGCTTTCTTT	CASSWYTGEAFF	TRBV5-6	TRBJ1-1	NA	few
TGCGCCAGCAGCCAGCAGGGAAGTGAAAAACTGTTTTTT	CASSQQGSEKLFF	TRBV4-1	TRBJ1-4	NA	NA
TGTGCCAGCAGTTTAGATAATGTTAGGGGGCTCATGGGCTACGAGCAGTACTTC	CASSLDNVRGLMGYEQYF	TRBV12-3/TRBV12-4	TRBJ2-7	TRBD1	many
TGCAGTGCTAATCGGGGACCCTCCTACAATGAGGAGTTCTTC	CSANRGPSYNEEFF	TRBV20-1	TRBJ2-1	NA	NA
TGCGCCAGCAGCTTAGGAGTGGGGAGCACAGATACGCAGTATTTT	CASSLGVGSTDTQYF	TRBV5-1	TRBJ2-3	NA	many
TGCAGTGCTAGAGATTTAGGGAATGATTTTTCACCCCTCCACTTT	CSARDLGNDFSPLHF	TRBV20-1	TRBJ1-6	NA	medium-sized
TGTGCCTGGATTAGAGGCAATGAGCAGTTCTTC	CAWIRGNEQFF	TRBV30	TRBJ2-1	NA	many
TGCAGTGCTACGCGGCCACGGGTATGGACAGGGACATATTGGGACACTGAAGCTTTCTTT	CSATRPRVWTGTYWDTEAFF	TRBV20-1	TRBJ1-1	TRBD1	medium-sized
TGTGCCAGCAGTTCAGGGGAATCGAACACCGGGGAGCTGTTTTTT	CASSSGESNTGELFF	TRBV28	TRBJ2-2	NA	NA
TGCGCCAGCAGCCAGGCAGGGGGGCGGACTGGCTACACCTTC	CASSQAGGRTGYTF	TRBV4-1	TRBJ1-2	TRBD1	many
TGTGCCAGCAGCCAATTCGGCAGGGACGAGCAGTACTTC	CASSQFGRDEQYF	TRBV3-1	TRBJ2-7	NA	medium-sized
TGCAGTGTCTGGGAAGGTGGAAACACCATATATTTT	CSVWEGGNTIYF	TRBV20-1	TRBJ1-3	NA	medium-sized
TGCAGTGCTGTCGGACGGAGCAGAACTGGGGCCAACGTCCTGACTTTC	CSAVGRSRTGANVLTF	TRBV20-1	TRBJ2-6	NA	many
TGTGCCAGCAGTTATCCCCCAACTAGCGGGAATCTCTCCTACGAGCAGTACTTC	CASSYPPTSGNLSYEQYF	TRBV6-9	TRBJ2-7	TRBD2	NA
TGTACCACCAGTGGGGGGACAGGGCAAAGCGGGGGGATTACAGATACGCAGTATTTT	CTTSGGTGQSGGITDTQYF	TRBV15	TRBJ2-3	NA	NA
TGTGCCAGCAGGACGGGGACAGTCGGTTCACCCCTCCACTTT	CASRTGTVGSPLHF	TRBV2	TRBJ1-6	TRBD1	many
TGTGCCAGTAGTATAGGGTTGGTAGCCGACCAAGAGACCCAGTACTTC	CASSIGLVADQETQYF	TRBV19	TRBJ2-5	NA	NA
TGTGCCAGCAGCTTTGAGGGGGCGTCCCAGTACTTC	CASSFEGASQYF	TRBV5-6	TRBJ2-5	TRBD1	NA
TGTGCCAGCAGCCCCACAGGGGGAGGAGGTGAAGCTTTCTTT	CASSPTGGGGEAFF	TRBV3-1	TRBJ1-1	TRBD1	NA
TGCAGCGGCCGGGCAGAGAGTAATGAAAAACTGTTTTTT	CSGRAESNEKLFF	TRBV29-1	TRBJ1-4	NA	few
TGTGCCAGCAGTTTTCGCGCGGACAGAAACACTGAAGCTTTCTTT	CASSFRADRNTEAFF	TRBV27	TRBJ1-1	NA	medium-sized
TGCGCCAGCAGCCAAAGTTTAAGCAAGAATGAAAAACTGTTTTTT	CASSQSLSKNEKLFF	TRBV4-1	TRBJ1-4	NA	few
TGTGCCAGCAGCTTAGGCGGGGGTGAGCAGTTCTTC	CASSLGGGEQFF	TRBV7-3	TRBJ2-1	TRBD2	few
TGTGCCAGCAGCCCCCACAGGGCGGCTAATGAAAAACTGTTTTTT	CASSPHRAANEKLFF	TRBV12-3/TRBV12-4	TRBJ1-4	NA	many